These 4 T cell receptor beta chains originate from one sample sequenced in a study of blood T cell repertoires in COVID-19. TCRdb's table, derived via immunoSEQ multiplex PCR, lists solely in-frame clones and lacks some. The sample lists about 230,000 clones, over 80% occurring once. The sequenced material came from peripheral blood. All receptors derive from a man aged 35 to 55 with acute or convalescent COVID-19.

This sequence joins TRBV5-1 and TRBJ1-2; 7 bases map to TRBD1. The CDR3 has 12 residues. Germline CDR1 reads SGHRS; CDR2 reads YFSETQ. Trimming removed 4 bases from V and 6 bases from J; junction bases left unmatched: 3. DNA of the CDR3: TGCGCCAGCAGCGTAACAGGGGATGGCTACACCTTC. It is translated as CASSVTGDGYTF.

This clone was detected only a few times. The gene calls are TRBV10-3 and TRBJ1-1; no clear D. The CDR3 has 13 amino acids. Trimming removed 10 bases at V and 4 bases at J, with 16 bases between. Germline V gene lookup returns CDR1 ENHRY and CDR2 SYGVKD. CDR3 region: CATIIVGGTEAFF. CDR3 bases: TGTGCCACCATCATAGTCGGAGGCACTGAAGCTTTCTTT.

The CDR3 DNA reads TGTGCCTGGACTTTTAGCGACAATGAGCAGTTCTTC. Encoded protein: CAWTFSDNEQFF. This chain uses TRBV30 with TRBJ2-1, with D possibly matching TRBD2 (5 bases). V was pared by 4 bases and J by 5 bases, with 9 bases between. This CDR3 contains 12 residues. Germline V CDR1 and CDR2: GTSNPN, SVGIG (reference sequence). Combining the CDR3 with reference TRBV30 and TRBJ2-1 gives the whole variable domain SQTIHQWPATLVQPVGSPLSLECTVEGTSNPNLYWYRQAAGRGLQLLFYSVGIGQISSEVPQNLSASRPQDRQFILSSKKLLLSDSGFYLCAWTFSDNEQFFGPGTRLTVL.

The chain carries TRBV27 and TRBJ1-4; D uncertain. Germline V lookup: CDR1 MNHEY, CDR2 SMNVEV (reference sequence). The CDR3 spans 16 residues. Deletions cut 4 bases from V and 3 bases from J, with 15 bases between. CDR3 nucleotide sequence: TGTGCCAGCAGTTCTTACTCAGGCGAATCTAATGAAAAACTGTTTTTT. Protein: CASSSYSGESNEKLFF. Drawing the rest from reference TRBV27 and TRBJ1-4, the complete variable domain is EAQVTQNPRYLITVTGKKLTVTCSQNMNHEYMSWYRQDPGLGLRQIYYSMNVEVTDKGDVPEGYKVSRKEKRNFPLILESPSPNQTSLYFCASSSYSGESNEKLFFGSGTQLSVL.